This section outlines one TCR beta chain sequence together with its context. The antigen is undetermined. This specimen belongs to a study of cytomegalovirus exposure and HLA in healthy donors. Study findings and constraints: As a later analysis showed, a missense DCLRE1C variant was linked to trimming of TCR beta V- and J-genes. Usually a TCR sequence was rare, but some public TCRs were found in many donors. Listed as cytomegalovirus-associated were 170 or so TCR beta chains. In a later analysis, most CMV-associated TCR beta chains appeared HLA-restricted.

PCR primers comprised 60 Vbeta and 13 Jbeta primers. Method: immunoSEQ multiplex PCR; TCRdb's copy keeps in-frame clones and lacks some. Among approximately 82,000 clones listed, 78% were seen once. V was trimmed by 3 bases and J by 7 bases, leaving 18 bases between them. The CDR3 is 16 amino acids. CDR1 LNHDA and CDR2 SQIVND come from the germline V gene (reference sequence). The sequence was collected from a man aged 40-50 years in good health and CMV-seronegative. Sequencing was carried out using PBMCs. The rearrangement uses TRBV19 and TRBJ2-2; D possibly corresponds to TRBD2 (7 bases). CDR3 in DNA: TGTGCCAGTAGTATTTTTATAACGGGGGGCCACGGGGAGCTGTTTTTT. Translating gives CASSIFITGGHGELFF.